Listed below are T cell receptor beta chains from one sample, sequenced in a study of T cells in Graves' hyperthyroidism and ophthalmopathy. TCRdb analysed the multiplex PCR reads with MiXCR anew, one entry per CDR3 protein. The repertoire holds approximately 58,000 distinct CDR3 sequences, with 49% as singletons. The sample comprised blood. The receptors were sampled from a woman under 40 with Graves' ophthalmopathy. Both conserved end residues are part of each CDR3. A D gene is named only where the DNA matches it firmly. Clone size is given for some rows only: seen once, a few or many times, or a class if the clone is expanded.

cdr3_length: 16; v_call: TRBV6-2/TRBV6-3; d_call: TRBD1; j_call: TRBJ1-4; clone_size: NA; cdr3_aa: CASSYSSGGNGEKLLF; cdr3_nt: TGTGCCAGCAGTTACTCTTCAGGGGGCAACGGGGAAAAACTGCTTTTT
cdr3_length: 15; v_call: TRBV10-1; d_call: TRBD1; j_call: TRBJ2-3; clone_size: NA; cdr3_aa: CASSESYRGKDEQYF; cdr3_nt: TGCGCCAGCAGTGAGTCCTACAGGGGGAAGGATGAGCAGTATTTT
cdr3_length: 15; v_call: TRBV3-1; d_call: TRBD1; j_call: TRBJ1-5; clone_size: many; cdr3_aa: CASSDTGGAGQPQHF; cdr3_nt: TGTGCCAGCAGCGATACAGGGGGCGCCGGGCAGCCCCAGCATTTT
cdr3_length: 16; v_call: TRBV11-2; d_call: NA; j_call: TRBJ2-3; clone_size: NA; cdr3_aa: CASSLDGPGWSDTQYF; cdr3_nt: TGTGCCAGCAGCTTAGATGGTCCAGGGTGGTCAGATACGCAGTATTTT
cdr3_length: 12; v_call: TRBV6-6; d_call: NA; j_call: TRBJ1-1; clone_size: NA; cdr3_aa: CASSYPDTEAFF; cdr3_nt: TGTGCCAGCAGTTACCCAGACACTGAAGCTTTCTTT
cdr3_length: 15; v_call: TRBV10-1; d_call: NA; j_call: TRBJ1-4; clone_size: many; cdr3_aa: CASSTGYITNEKLFF; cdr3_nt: TGCGCCAGCAGCACTGGATACATCACTAATGAAAAACTGTTTTTT
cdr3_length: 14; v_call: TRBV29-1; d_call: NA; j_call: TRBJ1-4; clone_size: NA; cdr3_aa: CSVYVRATNEKLFF; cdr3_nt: TGCAGCGTTTACGTCAGGGCAACTAATGAAAAACTGTTTTTT
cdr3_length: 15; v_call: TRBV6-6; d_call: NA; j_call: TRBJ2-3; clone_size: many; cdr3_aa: CASNARGRWTDTQYF; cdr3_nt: TGTGCCAGCAACGCAAGGGGTCGATGGACAGATACGCAGTATTTT
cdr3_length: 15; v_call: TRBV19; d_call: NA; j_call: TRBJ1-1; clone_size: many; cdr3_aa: CASSTIPDMNTEAFF; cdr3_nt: TGTGCCAGTAGTACAATTCCCGACATGAACACTGAAGCTTTCTTT
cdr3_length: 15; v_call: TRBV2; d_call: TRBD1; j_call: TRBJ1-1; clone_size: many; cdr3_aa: CASSQQGAVNTEAFF; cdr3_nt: TGTGCCAGCAGCCAACAGGGGGCAGTGAACACTGAAGCTTTCTTT
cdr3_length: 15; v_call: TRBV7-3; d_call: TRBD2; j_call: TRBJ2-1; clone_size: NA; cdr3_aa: CASSEGGSGSNEQFF; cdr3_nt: TGTGCCAGCAGCGAAGGGGGTAGCGGGAGCAATGAGCAGTTCTTC
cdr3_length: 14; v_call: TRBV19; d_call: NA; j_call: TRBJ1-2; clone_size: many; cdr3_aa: CASSPTPGQLDYTF; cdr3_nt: TGTGCCAGTAGCCCTACTCCGGGACAATTGGACTACACCTTC
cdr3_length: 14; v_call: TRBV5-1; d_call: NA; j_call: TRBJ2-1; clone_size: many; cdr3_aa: CASSLGGLYNEQFF; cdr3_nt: TGCGCCAGCAGCTTAGGAGGCCTCTACAATGAGCAGTTCTTC
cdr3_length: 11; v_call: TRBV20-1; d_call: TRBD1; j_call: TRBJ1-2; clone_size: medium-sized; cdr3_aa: CSARADRGHTF; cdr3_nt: TGCAGTGCTAGAGCAGACAGGGGCCACACCTTC
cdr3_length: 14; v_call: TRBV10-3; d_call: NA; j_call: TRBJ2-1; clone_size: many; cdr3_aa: CAISRDVSYNEQFF; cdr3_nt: TGTGCCATCAGCCGGGACGTATCCTACAATGAGCAGTTCTTC
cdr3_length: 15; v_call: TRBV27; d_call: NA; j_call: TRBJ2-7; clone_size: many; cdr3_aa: CASSQKVGTFYEQYF; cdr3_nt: TGTGCCAGCAGTCAGAAGGTCGGGACCTTCTACGAGCAGTACTTC
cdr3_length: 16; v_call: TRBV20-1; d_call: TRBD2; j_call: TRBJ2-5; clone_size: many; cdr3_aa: CSARDGTSGIQETQYF; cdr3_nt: TGCAGTGCTAGAGATGGGACTAGCGGAATCCAAGAGACCCAGTACTTC
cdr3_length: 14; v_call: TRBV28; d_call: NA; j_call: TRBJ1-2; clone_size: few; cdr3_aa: CASFTGTPPYGYTF; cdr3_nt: TGTGCCAGTTTTACAGGGACCCCCCCTTATGGCTACACCTTC
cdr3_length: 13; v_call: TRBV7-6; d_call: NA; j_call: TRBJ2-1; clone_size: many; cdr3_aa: CASSEEGYNEQFF; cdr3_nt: TGTGCCAGCAGCGAGGAAGGCTACAATGAGCAGTTCTTC
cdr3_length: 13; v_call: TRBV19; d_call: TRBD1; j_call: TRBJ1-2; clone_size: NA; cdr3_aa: CASRRQGAEGYTF; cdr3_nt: TGTGCCAGTAGGAGACAGGGGGCGGAAGGCTACACCTTC
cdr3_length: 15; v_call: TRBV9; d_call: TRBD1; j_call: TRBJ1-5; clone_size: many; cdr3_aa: CASSVEGASNQPQHF; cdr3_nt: TGTGCCAGCAGCGTCGAGGGGGCGAGCAATCAGCCCCAGCATTTT
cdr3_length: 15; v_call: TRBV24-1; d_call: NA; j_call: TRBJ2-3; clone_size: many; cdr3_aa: CATSDFLTGTDTQYF; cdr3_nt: TGTGCCACCAGTGATTTTCTGACAGGCACAGATACGCAGTATTTT
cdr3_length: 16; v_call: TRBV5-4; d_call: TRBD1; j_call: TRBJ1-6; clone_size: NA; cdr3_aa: CPSSLGRTGYNSPIHF; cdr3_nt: TGTCCCAGCAGCTTAGGAAGGACAGGATATAATTCACCCATCCACTTT
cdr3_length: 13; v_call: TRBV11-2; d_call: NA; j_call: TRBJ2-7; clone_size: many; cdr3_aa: CASSRSRGAEQYF; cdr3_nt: TGTGCCAGCAGCCGTAGCCGGGGAGCCGAGCAGTACTTC
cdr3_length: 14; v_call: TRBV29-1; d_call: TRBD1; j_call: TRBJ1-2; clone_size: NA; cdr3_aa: CSVVQGGQGYGYTF; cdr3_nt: TGCAGCGTTGTGCAGGGCGGACAGGGTTATGGCTACACCTTC
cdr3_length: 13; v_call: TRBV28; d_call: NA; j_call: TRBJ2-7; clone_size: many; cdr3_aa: CASTPVSRDEQYF; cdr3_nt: TGTGCCAGCACCCCTGTGAGTCGCGACGAGCAGTACTTC
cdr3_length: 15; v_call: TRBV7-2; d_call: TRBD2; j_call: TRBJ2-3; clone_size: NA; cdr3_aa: CASSPPPSGYNEQYF; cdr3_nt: TGTGCCAGCAGCCCACCGCCTAGCGGCTACAATGAGCAGTATTTT
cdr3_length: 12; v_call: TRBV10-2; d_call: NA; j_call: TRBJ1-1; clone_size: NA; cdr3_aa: CASSATHTEAFF; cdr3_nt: TGCGCCAGCAGTGCCACCCACACTGAAGCTTTCTTT
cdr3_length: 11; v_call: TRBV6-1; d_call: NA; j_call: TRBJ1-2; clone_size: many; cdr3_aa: CASSLNYGYTF; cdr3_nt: TGTGCCAGCAGCCTGAACTATGGCTACACCTTC
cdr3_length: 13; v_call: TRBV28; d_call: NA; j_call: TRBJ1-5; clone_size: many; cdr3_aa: CASSLNFNQPQHF; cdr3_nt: TGTGCCAGCAGCCTAAACTTCAATCAGCCCCAGCATTTT
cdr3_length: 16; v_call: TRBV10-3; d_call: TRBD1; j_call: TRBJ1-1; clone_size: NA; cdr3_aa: CAIMGGGGAGNTEAFF; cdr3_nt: TGTGCCATCATGGGAGGAGGGGGCGCGGGGAACACTGAAGCTTTCTTT
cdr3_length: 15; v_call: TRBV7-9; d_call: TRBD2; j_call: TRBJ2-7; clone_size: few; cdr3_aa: CASSRGLAGRYERYF; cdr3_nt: TGTGCCAGCAGCCGAGGACTAGCGGGAAGGTACGAGCGGTACTTC
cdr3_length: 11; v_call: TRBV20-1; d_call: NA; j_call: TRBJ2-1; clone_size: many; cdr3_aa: CSARTYVEQFF; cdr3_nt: TGCAGTGCTAGAACTTATGTGGAGCAGTTCTTC
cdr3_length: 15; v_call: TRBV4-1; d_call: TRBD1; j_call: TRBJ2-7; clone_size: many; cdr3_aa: CASSQGQGEGYEQYF; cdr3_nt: TGCGCCAGCAGCCAAGGACAGGGAGAAGGCTACGAGCAGTACTTC
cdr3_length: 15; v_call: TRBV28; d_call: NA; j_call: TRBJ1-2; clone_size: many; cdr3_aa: CASSGGLGPWGGYTF; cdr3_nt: TGTGCCAGCTCGGGGGGTTTGGGCCCATGGGGTGGCTACACCTTC
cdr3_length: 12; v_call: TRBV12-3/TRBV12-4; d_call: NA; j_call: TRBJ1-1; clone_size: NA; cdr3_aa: CASSLSSTEAFF; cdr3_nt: TGTGCCAGCAGTTTGTCTAGCACTGAAGCTTTCTTT
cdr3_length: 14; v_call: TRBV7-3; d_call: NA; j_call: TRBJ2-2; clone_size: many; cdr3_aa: CASSLLGSAGELFF; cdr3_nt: TGTGCCAGCAGCTTACTGGGATCTGCCGGGGAGCTGTTTTTT
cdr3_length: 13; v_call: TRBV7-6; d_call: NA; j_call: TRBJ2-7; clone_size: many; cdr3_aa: CASSFSGGHEQYF; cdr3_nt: TGTGCCAGCAGCTTCTCCGGGGGCCACGAGCAGTACTTC
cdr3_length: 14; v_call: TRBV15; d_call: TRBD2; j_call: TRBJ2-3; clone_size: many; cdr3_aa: CATSLGLGTDTQYF; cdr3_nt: TGTGCCACGAGTCTTGGACTAGGAACAGATACGCAGTATTTT
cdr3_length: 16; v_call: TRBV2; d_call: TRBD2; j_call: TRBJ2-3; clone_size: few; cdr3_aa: CASSTTGLAGWDTQYF; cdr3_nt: TGTGCCAGCAGTACCACGGGACTAGCGGGATGGGATACGCAGTATTTT
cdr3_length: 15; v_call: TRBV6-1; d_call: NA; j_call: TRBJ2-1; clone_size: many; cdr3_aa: CASRKLTEAYNEQFF; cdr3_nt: TGTGCCAGCAGGAAACTCACTGAAGCCTACAATGAGCAGTTCTTC
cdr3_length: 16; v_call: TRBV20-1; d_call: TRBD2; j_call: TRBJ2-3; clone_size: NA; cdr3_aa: CSAGEIAGWGTDTQYF; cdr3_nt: TGCAGTGCTGGAGAAATAGCGGGATGGGGCACAGATACGCAGTATTTC
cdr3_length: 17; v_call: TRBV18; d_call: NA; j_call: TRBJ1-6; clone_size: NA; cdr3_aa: CASSPSYSFPLNSPLHF; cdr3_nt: TGTGCCAGCTCCCCCAGTTATAGTTTCCCATTAAATTCACCCCTCCACTTT
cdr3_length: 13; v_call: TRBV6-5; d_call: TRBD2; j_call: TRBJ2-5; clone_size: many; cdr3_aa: CASSQSGTETQYF; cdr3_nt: TGTGCCAGCAGTCAGAGCGGGACGGAGACCCAGTACTTC
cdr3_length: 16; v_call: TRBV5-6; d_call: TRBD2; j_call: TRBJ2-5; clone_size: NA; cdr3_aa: CASRGSEREGGETQYF; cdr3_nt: TGTGCCAGCAGGGGCTCGGAGCGGGAGGGAGGAGAGACCCAGTACTTC
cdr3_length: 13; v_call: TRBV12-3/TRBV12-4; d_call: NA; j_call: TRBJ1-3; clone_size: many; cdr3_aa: CASSYGSGNTIYF; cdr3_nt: TGTGCCAGCAGTTATGGTAGTGGAAACACCATATATTTT
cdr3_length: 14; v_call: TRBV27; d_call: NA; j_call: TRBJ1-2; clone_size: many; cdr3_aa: CASSPDTAPRGYTF; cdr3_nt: TGTGCCAGCAGTCCAGACACAGCGCCGCGGGGCTACACCTTC
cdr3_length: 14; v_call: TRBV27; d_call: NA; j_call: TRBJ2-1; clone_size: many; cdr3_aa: CASSLGLQYNEQFF; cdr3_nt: TGTGCCAGCAGTTTGGGTCTACAATACAATGAGCAGTTCTTC
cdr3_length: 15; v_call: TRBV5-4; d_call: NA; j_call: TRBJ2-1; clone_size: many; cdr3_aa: CASSLGSLELGEQFF; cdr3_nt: TGTGCCAGCAGCTTGGGTTCCCTAGAGCTCGGTGAGCAGTTCTTC
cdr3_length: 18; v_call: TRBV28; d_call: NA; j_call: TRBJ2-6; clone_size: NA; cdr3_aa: CASSPLDSTASGANVLTF; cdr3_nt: TGTGCCAGCAGTCCCCTAGACAGTACCGCCTCTGGGGCCAACGTCCTGACTTTC
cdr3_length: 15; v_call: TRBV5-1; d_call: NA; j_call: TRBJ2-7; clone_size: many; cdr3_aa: CASSATPAGDYEQYF; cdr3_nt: TGCGCCAGCAGCGCGACCCCCGCCGGGGACTACGAGCAGTACTTC
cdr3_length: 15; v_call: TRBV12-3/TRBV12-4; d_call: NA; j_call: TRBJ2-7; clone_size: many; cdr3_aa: CASSLRGIAAYEQYF; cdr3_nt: TGTGCCAGCAGTTTACGGGGAATCGCCGCCTACGAGCAGTACTTC
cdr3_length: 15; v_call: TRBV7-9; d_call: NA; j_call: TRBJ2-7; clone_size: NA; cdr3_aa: CASSPGGGQRYEQYF; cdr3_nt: TGTGCCAGCAGCCCAGGGGGAGGACAGCGCTACGAGCAGTACTTC
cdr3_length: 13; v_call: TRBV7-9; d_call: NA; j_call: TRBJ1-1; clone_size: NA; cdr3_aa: CASSLRRENEAFF; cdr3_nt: TGTGCCAGCAGCTTACGCAGGGAGAATGAAGCTTTCTTT
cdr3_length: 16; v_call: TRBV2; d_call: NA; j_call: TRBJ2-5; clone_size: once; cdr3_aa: CASSEALRDSNQPQYF; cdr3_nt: TGTGCCAGCAGTGAAGCGCTTAGGGATAGCAATCAGCCCCAGTACTTC
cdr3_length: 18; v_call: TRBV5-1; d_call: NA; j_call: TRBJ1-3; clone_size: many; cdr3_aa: CASSLAPPTVSSGNTIYF; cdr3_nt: TGCGCCAGCAGCTTGGCCCCCCCGACAGTCAGCTCTGGAAACACCATATATTTT
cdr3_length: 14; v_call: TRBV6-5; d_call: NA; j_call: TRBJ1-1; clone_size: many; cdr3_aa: CASTAGRTDTEAFF; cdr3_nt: TGTGCCAGCACCGCAGGGAGGACGGACACTGAAGCTTTCTTT